Here is one T cell receptor beta chain with its context. With 0 bases removed from V and 3 bases from J, the gap between germline ends came to 7 bases. Germline V gene data show CDR1 as SGHKS and CDR2 as YYEKEE (reference sequence). The CDR3 consists of 14 residues. The sample originates from a study of blood T cells in healthy people across ages. Sample-barcoded 5' priming and a J-beta primer mix drove a second PCR of 7 to 11 cycles. One entry per CDR3 protein results from TCRdb running MiXCR on the 5' RACE reads. The sample holds over 500,000 distinct CDR3 sequences, roughly half seen once. Isolating PBMCs gave at least 6.5 million of these cells per sample.

The sample was blood. The V and J genes are TRBV5-5 and TRBJ1-5; D call uncertain. The sequence was obtained from a woman of 80 years or more in good health. The CDR3 DNA follows: TGTGCCAGCAGCTTGGACACCCTCAATCAGCCCCAGCATTTT. Residues: CASSLDTLNQPQHF.